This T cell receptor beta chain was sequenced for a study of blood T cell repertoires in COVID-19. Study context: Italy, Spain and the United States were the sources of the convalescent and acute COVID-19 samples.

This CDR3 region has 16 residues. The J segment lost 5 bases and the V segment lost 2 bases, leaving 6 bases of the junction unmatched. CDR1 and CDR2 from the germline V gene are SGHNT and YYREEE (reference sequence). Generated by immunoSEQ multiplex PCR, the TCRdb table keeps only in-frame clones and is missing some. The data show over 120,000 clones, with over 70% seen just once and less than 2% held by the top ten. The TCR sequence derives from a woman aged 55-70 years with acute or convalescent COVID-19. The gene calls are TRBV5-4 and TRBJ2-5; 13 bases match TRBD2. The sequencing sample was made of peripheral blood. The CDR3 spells CASSFRTSGRGETQYF. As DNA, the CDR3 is TGTGCCAGCAGCTTCCGGACTAGCGGGAGAGGGGAGACCCAGTACTTC.